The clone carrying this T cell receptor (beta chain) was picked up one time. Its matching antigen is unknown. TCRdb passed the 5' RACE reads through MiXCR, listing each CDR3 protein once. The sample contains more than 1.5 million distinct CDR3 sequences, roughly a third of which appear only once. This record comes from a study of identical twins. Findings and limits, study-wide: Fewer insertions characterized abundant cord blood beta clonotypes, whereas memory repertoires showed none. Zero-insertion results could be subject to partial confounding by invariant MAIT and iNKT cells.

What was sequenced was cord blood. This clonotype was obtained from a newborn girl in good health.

This CDR3 reads CASSQEFGAVNQPQHF. DNA of the CDR3: TGTGCCAGCAGCCAAGAGTTCGGGGCAGTCAATCAGCCCCAGCATTTT. This chain links TRBV4-2 with TRBJ1-5; possibly TRBD1 for D (5 bases). Germline loops: CDR1 LGHNA, CDR2 YNFKEQ. There are 16 residues in the CDR3. V lost 0 bases to trimming and J lost 3 bases, with 12 bases between them.